What follows are 26 T cell receptor beta chains derived from one specimen sequenced in a study of regulatory T cells in long-lasting Graves disease. Arm-PCR with iRepertoire HTBI primers amplified the CDR3 regions for these TCR beta libraries. TCRdb called the multiplex PCR reads again in MiXCR, with one record for every CDR3 protein. The sample shows around 400,000 distinct CDR3 sequences, 20% to 25% of them seen only once. Time point given: persistent/refractory GD, antithyroid drugs over 5 years with positive TRAb. Extracted PBMC RNA gave rise to the TCR library. The specimen comprised peripheral blood mononuclear cells (PBMCs), sampled when the disease was refractory, from a patient treated with antithyroid drugs. The receptor source for this set is a female donor with Graves disease.

This clonotype was picked up a small number of times. The J gene is TRBJ2-3, the V gene TRBV2; 10 nucleotides align to TRBD2. There are 15 residues in the CDR3. In germline, CDR1 is SNHLY, CDR2 FYNNEI. V was clipped by 6 bases and J by 4 bases; unmatched bases: 7. CDR3 protein: CASRKFSGRPDTQYF. The CDR3 DNA sequence: TGTGCCAGCAGGAAGTTTAGCGGGAGGCCAGATACGCAGTATTTT.

This clonotype was seen at least ten times. This chain uses TRBV12-3 or TRBV12-4 with TRBJ2-4; D possibly corresponds to TRBD2 (5 bases). This CDR3 comprises 11 residues. V lost 2 bases to trimming and J lost 13 bases, with 9 bases between them. The CDR3 coding sequence is TGTGCCAGCAGTTTAACGGGAACGCAGTACTTC. This sequence encodes CASSLTGTQYF.

The J gene is TRBJ2-1, the V gene TRBV20-1, with 12 bases aligning to TRBD2. The V segment lost 5 bases and the J segment 8 bases; nucleotides outside the gene matches: 13. Germline V gene sequence: CDR1 DFQATT, CDR2 SNEGSKA (reference sequence). The length of the CDR3 is 16 residues. CDR3 sequence reads: CSAPNPTSGRSYEQFF. DNA for the CDR3: TGCAGTGCTCCCAACCCGACTAGCGGGAGAAGCTATGAGCAGTTCTTC.

This clonotype occurred a few times. The chain combines TRBV12-3 or TRBV12-4 with TRBJ2-5; 9 nucleotides align to TRBD2. With V trimmed by 5 bases and J by 4 bases, 14 bases remained unmatched. This CDR3 spans 17 amino acids. CDR3 region: CASSPYLGGRARETQYF. In DNA form, the CDR3 reads TGTGCCAGCAGTCCTTATCTGGGCGGGAGGGCCCGAGAGACCCAGTACTTC.

V is TRBV4-1 and J is TRBJ2-5, with D perhaps TRBD1 (6 bases). Germline V CDR1 and CDR2: MGHRA, YSYEKL. V lost 1 base, J lost 5 bases, and 11 bases lay in between. This CDR3 has 14 residues. The CDR3 DNA is TGCGCCAGCAGCCAAGTGGCAGGGGACGAGACCCAGTACTTC. This translates into CASSQVAGDETQYF.

In its sample, this clonotype was seen a few times. The J gene is TRBJ2-7, the V gene TRBV19, with 7 bases aligning to TRBD1. CDR1 LNHDA and CDR2 SQIVND come from the germline V gene (reference sequence). The trim removed 5 bases at V and 0 bases at J, leaving 10 bases unmatched. The CDR3 loop spans 16 amino acids. CDR3 nucleotide sequence: TGTGCCAGTAGTGCAAGACAGGGAACGGCCTCCTACGAGCAGTACTTC. Amino acids: CASSARQGTASYEQYF.

This clonotype was picked up a small number of times. An end of the junction differs from the germline gene, which may be a read error. The chain has TRBV7-9 and TRBJ1-2, with a weak D call TRBD1 (5 bases). From germline, CDR1 is SEHNR and CDR2 FQNEAQ (reference sequence). The CDR3 runs 14 residues. The CDR3 sequence: CASSLGLGLQLYTF. CDR3 coding DNA: TGTGCTAGCAGCTTAGGATTGGGACTGCAGCTCTACACCTTC.

This clonotype occurred once. This sequence joins TRBV19 and TRBJ1-2, with TRBD1 matching over 7 bases. The CDR3 runs to 14 residues. V was clipped by 6 bases and J by 4 bases; unmatched bases: 8. Germline CDR1 is LNHDA and CDR2 is SQIVND (reference sequence). The CDR3 DNA reads TGTGCCAGTAGGTATAGACAGGGCTTCTATGGCTACACCTTC. This sequence encodes CASRYRQGFYGYTF.

This clonotype was counted only a few times. The J gene is TRBJ2-4, the V gene TRBV7-3; D may be TRBD1 (6 bases). V lost 5 bases and J 1 base, leaving 6 bases between the germline ends. The germline V gene has CDR1 SGHTA and CDR2 FQGTGA. The CDR3 runs 13 residues. In DNA form, the CDR3 reads TGTGCCAGCAGCCAGGGGGCCAAAAACATTCAGTACTTC. Residues: CASSQGAKNIQYF.

In this sample, this clonotype turned up a few times. The J gene is TRBJ1-5, the V gene TRBV27, with 7 bases identical to TRBD1. Germline V gene sequence: CDR1 MNHEY, CDR2 SMNVEV (reference sequence). The CDR3 runs 15 residues. After removal of 6 bases from V and 6 bases from J, the junction contained 11 bases not matched to a gene. In DNA form, the CDR3 reads TGTGCCAGCAGCCCCATACAGGGGACCTTTCAGCCCCAGCATTTT. The encoded protein is CASSPIQGTFQPQHF.

This clonotype was seen many times. The chain uses TRBV11-3 and TRBJ1-5; TRBD1 matches at 7 bases. The trim removed 0 bases at V and 6 bases at J, leaving 5 bases unmatched. The V gene's germline CDR1 is SGHNT and CDR2 YENEEA. The CDR3 loop spans 15 amino acids. This chain's CDR3 is CASSLEDRDGQPQHF. CDR3 DNA sequence: TGTGCCAGCAGCTTAGAAGACAGGGATGGTCAGCCCCAGCATTTT. Variable domain in full (rest from reference TRBV11-3 and TRBJ1-5): EAGVVQSPRYKIIEKKQPVAFWCNPISGHNTLYWYLQNLGQGPELLIRYENEEAVDDSQLPKDRFSAERLKGVDSTLKIQPAELGDSAVYLCASSLEDRDGQPQHFGDGTRLSIL.

This clonotype was observed many times. The chain combines TRBV28 with TRBJ2-6, with a possible D match to TRBD1 (6 bases). CDR3 length: 17 residues. The ends were cut back, 7 bases at V and 1 base at J, with 17 bases in the middle. CDR1 is MDHEN and CDR2 is SYDVKM in the germline V gene. CDR3 sequence reads: CASTLGGLKSGANVLTF. Here the CDR3 DNA reads TGTGCCAGCACCCTAGGGGGTCTCAAGTCTGGGGCCAACGTCCTGACTTTC.

The rearrangement joins TRBV3-1 to TRBJ2-1; D tentatively reads TRBD1 or TRBD2 (5 bases each). Germline CDR1 reads LGHDT; CDR2 reads YNNKEL (reference sequence). Trimming shortened V by 4 bases and J by 9 bases, and 13 bases separated the two germline ends. The CDR3 loop spans 13 amino acids. The DNA of the CDR3 is TGTGCCAGCAGCCGGGACGAGGTGGGTGAGCAGTTCTTC. It is translated as CASSRDEVGEQFF.

This clonotype was counted between two and nine times. CDR3 amino acids: CASSTGQHYGYTF. The CDR3 nucleotides are TGTGCCAGTAGTACCGGTCAGCACTATGGCTACACCTTC. The rearrangement uses TRBV19 and TRBJ1-2, with D unresolved. CDR1 is LNHDA, CDR2 SQIVND, per germline (reference sequence). Trimming removed 4 bases from V and 3 bases from J, with 9 bases in between. The CDR3 contains 13 residues.

This clonotype was observed a few times. J is TRBJ2-7 and V is TRBV20-1; TRBD2 matches at 10 bases. CDR1 DFQATT and CDR2 SNEGSKA come from the germline V gene (reference sequence). CDR3 length: 18 amino acids. J lost 3 bases, V lost 2 bases, and 16 bases had no gene match. The CDR3 is CSARTLASGSVLNYEQYF. CDR3 in DNA: TGCAGTGCTAGAACCTTAGCTAGCGGGAGCGTTCTTAACTACGAGCAGTACTTC.

The chain has TRBV2 and TRBJ1-2, with D uncertain. The CDR3 spans 15 residues. The V end lost 3 bases, the J end lost 0 bases, and 11 bases lay between the germline ends. Per germline, CDR1 SNHLY and CDR2 FYNNEI. The CDR3 coding sequence is TGTGCCAGCAGTGAGGAGTGGTGGCCTAACTATGGCTACACCTTC. This encodes CASSEEWWPNYGYTF.

This clonotype appeared a few times. The rearrangement uses TRBV12-3 or TRBV12-4 and TRBJ1-1; no reliable D call. The V gene lost 6 bases and the J gene lost 5 bases, with 22 bases spanning the gap. The CDR3 contains 16 residues. CDR3 nucleotides: TGTGCCAGCAGGGATGGGCCGGGGTTGGGCATGACTGAAGCTTTCTTT. It codes for CASRDGPGLGMTEAFF.

The chain employs TRBV29-1 and TRBJ2-7; the match to TRBD2 covers 9 bases. V lost 0 bases to trimming and J lost 4 bases; unmatched junction nucleotides: 7. This CDR3 region has 15 residues. Germline-derived CDR1 and CDR2 are SQVTM and ANQGSEA. Here the CDR3 reads CSVEESSGNEYEQYF. The CDR3 DNA reads as TGCAGCGTTGAAGAGTCTAGCGGGAACGAATACGAGCAGTACTTC.

The table lists this clonotype with many counts. The chain uses TRBV11-2 and TRBJ2-7; perhaps D is TRBD1 or TRBD2 (5 bases each). Trimming pared 5 bases from V and 2 bases from J, leaving 16 bases between. CDR1 and CDR2 from the germline V gene are SGHAT and FQNNGV. This CDR3 region has 15 residues. The CDR3 protein is CASSVAVGDAYEQYF. The CDR3 region has the DNA TGTGCCAGCAGCGTGGCAGTGGGGGATGCCTACGAGCAGTACTTC. The variable domain in full, with the rest retrieved from reference TRBV11-2 and TRBJ2-7, is EAGVAQSPRYKIIEKRQSVAFWCNPISGHATLYWYQQILGQGPKLLIQFQNNGVVDDSQLPKDRFSAERLKGVDSTLKIQPAKLEDSAVYLCASSVAVGDAYEQYFGPGTRLTVT.

This rearrangement joins TRBV29-1 to TRBJ2-7; 10 bases match TRBD1. Trimming cost V 4 bases and J 5 bases; bases outside gene matches: 8. The CDR3 runs to 14 residues. Germline assignment: CDR1 SQVTM and CDR2 ANQGSEA. The CDR3 sequence is CSVAVGGTGDEQYF. CDR3 coding DNA: TGCAGCGTTGCTGTGGGGGGGACAGGGGACGAGCAGTACTTC.

The chain joins TRBV5-1 to TRBJ1-1; 8 bases are shared with TRBD1. The CDR3 runs to 15 residues. CDR1 is SGHRS, CDR2 YFSETQ, per germline. With V trimmed by 1 base and J by 10 bases, 12 bases remained unmatched. CDR3 in amino acids: CASSLQSARGRGAFF. The CDR3 DNA reads as TGCGCCAGCAGCTTGCAGTCTGCCAGGGGGCGCGGAGCTTTCTTT.

This clonotype was counted a few times. The chain carries TRBV6-1 and TRBJ1-1, with D possibly being TRBD1 (5 bases). CDR3 length: 15 amino acids. The V and J ends lost 3 bases and 5 bases respectively, with 16 bases between them. Germline V gene sequence: CDR1 MNHNS, CDR2 SASEGT. The CDR3 coding sequence is TGTGCCAGCAGTGATACGAGGAGGGGTAGGACTGAAGCTTTCTTT. Translated, it gives CASSDTRRGRTEAFF.

This clonotype was detected ten times or more. The chain uses TRBV24-1 and TRBJ1-2; no clear D gene. The germline gives CDR1 KGHDR, CDR2 SFDVKD. V was clipped by 3 bases and J by 4 bases, with 8 bases between them. The CDR3 sequence is 13 residues long. CDR3 residues: CATSDDGRYGYTF. The CDR3 DNA follows: TGTGCCACCAGTGATGACGGACGCTATGGCTACACCTTC.

CDR3 DNA sequence: TGTGCCAGCAGCTTAGAAAGGACAGGGAGCCCAGCTGGGGCCAACGTCCTGACTTTC. It yields the protein CASSLERTGSPAGANVLTF. The genes are TRBV11-1 and TRBJ2-6, with 8 bases matching TRBD1. The CDR3 runs 19 residues. Trimming at V came to 1 base and at J to 2 bases, leaving 10 bases not matched to a gene. CDR1 is SGHAT and CDR2 is FQDESV in the germline V gene (reference sequence).

The rearrangement uses TRBV7-2 and TRBJ2-5; 7 bases are shared with TRBD2. Gene TRBJ2-1 matches the end of the DNA better, so the J call may be wrong. This CDR3 region has 15 residues. Germline lookup yields CDR1 SGHTA and CDR2 FQGNSA. In DNA form, the CDR3 reads TGTGCCAGCAGCTTAGGACTAGCAGGGAGCGATGAGCAGTTCTTC. Translation gives CASSLGLAGSDEQFF.

This clonotype has ten or more counts. The J gene is TRBJ1-4, the V gene TRBV12-3 or TRBV12-4; 7 nucleotides line up with TRBD1. The junction had 3 bases not matched to a gene; V was cut back by 2 bases and J by 0 bases. This CDR3 is 16 amino acids long. The CDR3 loop is CASSLRGQPTNEKLFF. As DNA, the CDR3 is TGTGCCAGCAGTTTACGGGGACAGCCAACTAATGAAAAACTGTTTTTT.